This paragraph reports one T cell receptor beta chain. Amplified regions were TCR beta CDR3 sequences from RNA transcripts. The HTBI primer set was used in a first-round RT-PCR of the TCR CDR3. TCRdb used MiXCR to reprocess the multiplex PCR reads, holding one entry per CDR3 protein. This repertoire shows over 700,000 distinct CDR3 sequences, 38% found once; its top ten account for about 8.9%. Trimming left V 6 bases short and J 8 bases short, with 20 bases between. Germline CDR1 is DFQATT and CDR2 is SNEGSKA (reference sequence). The CDR3 extends over 15 amino acids. Patients were aged 18 to 65, had disease duration under 2 months, and had newly diagnosed hyperthyroidism. The diagnostic basis comprised clinical symptoms, serum thyroxine and TRAb, thyroid ultrasound and orbital computed tomography. Fresh peripheral blood, approximately 9.1 ml, was the source of the PBMCs. This entry belongs to a study of T cells in Graves' hyperthyroidism and ophthalmopathy. Study-level information: It was at initial diagnosis, before any treatment, that peripheral blood was collected.

The sample comprised blood. V and J are TRBV20-1 and TRBJ1-6, with D tentatively TRBD1 (6 bases). This TCR derives from a man aged 18 to 30 with Graves' hyperthyroidism. CDR3 sequence (DNA): TGCAGTGCCCGCCGGTATGGGGGGCTACATTCACCCCTCCACTTT. Protein product: CSARRYGGLHSPLHF.